This T cell receptor (beta chain) was sequenced in a study of radiation and T cells in renal cell carcinoma. Study-level information: Nephrectomy followed 15 Gy stereotactic body radiation by 4 weeks. Study results and limitations: Top tumor clonotypes rose in blood 2 weeks post-radiation, then contracted. Pretreatment tumor biopsies were lacking, so baseline clonotypes are unknown.

Concerning this clone: Its antigen is as yet unknown.

The table came from immunoSEQ multiplex PCR; TCRdb's copy has only in-frame clones and leaves some out. This table holds 120,000 to 150,000 clones, around four fifths found once. As to time point: baseline pretreatment blood. Treatment reported: 15 Gy SBRT to primary tumor, nephrectomy 4 weeks later. Serial blood draws occurred at baseline and 2 and 4 weeks post-SBRT. There are 13 residues in the CDR3. The V and J ends lost 8 bases and 4 bases respectively, with 15 bases between them. Germline values: CDR1 MNHEY, CDR2 SVGAGI. This chain links TRBV6-5 with TRBJ2-7, with D possibly being TRBD2 (6 bases). This TCR derives from a woman in her forties or fifties with renal cell carcinoma. The input for sequencing was blood, taken from a patient whose treatment included radiotherapy and nephrectomy. CDR3 loop: CASSVAGRYEQYF. CDR3 nucleotides: TGTGCCAGCTCCGTGGCAGGGAGGTACGAGCAGTACTTC.